The rows below give T cell receptor beta chains drawn from one sample of a study of blood T cell repertoires in COVID-19. Profiling relied on immunoSEQ multiplex PCR, and the TCRdb table lists in-frame clones only, not all of them. The table records approximately 200,000 clones, roughly nine tenths of them present only once. What was sequenced was peripheral blood. The receptors were gathered from a woman between 50 and 59 years old with acute or convalescent COVID-19. CDR3s include the opening cysteine and the closing phenylalanine or tryptophan. The D gene is left open where the match is weak. Not all rows give a size; the values are once, few, many and, for expanded clones, a class.

>.|.|TRBV5-1|TRBJ2-5
TGCGCCAGCGGACCCGGGACACCCATCGAGACCCAGTACTTC
CASGPGTPIETQYF
>.|TRBD1|TRBV19|TRBJ2-7
TGTGCCAGTAGTAGACAGGGCCTCGGCTACGAGCAGTACTTC
CASSRQGLGYEQYF
>once|TRBD2|TRBV7-9|TRBJ2-1
TGTGCCAGCAGCGTCGCTAGCGGGACTGATGAGCAGTTCTTC
CASSVASGTDEQFF
>.|.|TRBV21-1|TRBJ2-5
TGTGCCAGCAGCAAAACGTCTAGCGGGAGGGGCCAAGAGACCCAGTACTTC
CASSKTSSGRGQETQYF
>.|.|TRBV7-9|TRBJ1-1
TGTGCCAGCAGCTTACGCGGCAGGGGCACTGAAGCTTTCTTT
CASSLRGRGTEAFF
>.|.|TRBV27|TRBJ1-1
TGTGCCAGCAGTTTAGTCATGAACACTGAAGCTTTCTTT
CASSLVMNTEAFF
>once|.|TRBV13|TRBJ1-2
TGTGCCAGCGACAGCGGGCGAATGGGGGGCTACACCTTC
CASDSGRMGGYTF
>.|.|TRBV20-1|TRBJ1-1
TGCAGTGCTACCCCCGGGGGGCGAGCTTTCTTT
CSATPGGRAFF
>once|TRBD2|TRBV5-1|TRBJ2-5
TGCGCCAGCAGCTTGGCCGGGACTAACCAAGAGACCCAGTACTTC
CASSLAGTNQETQYF
>.|TRBD1|TRBV3-1/TRBV3-2|TRBJ2-1
TGTGCCAGCAGCCAAGGAAGGACAGGCTCGTTCTTC
CASSQGRTGSFF
>.|.|TRBV10-2|TRBJ1-2
TGCGCCAGCAGTGCTCCAGGCTCTAACTATGGCTACACCTTC
CASSAPGSNYGYTF
>.|.|TRBV5-1|TRBJ1-4
TGCGCCAGCAGCTTGGATCCGGGGGTAGTTGAAAAACTGTTTTTT
CASSLDPGVVEKLFF
>.|.|TRBV4-1|TRBJ2-3
TGCGCCAGCAGCCTCTCTAGCGGCACAGATACGCAGTATTTT
CASSLSSGTDTQYF
>.|.|TRBV24-1|TRBJ2-1
TGTGCCACCAGTGATGCTTCTAGTCAGTACAATGAGCAGTTCTTC
CATSDASSQYNEQFF
>few|TRBD1|TRBV7-2|TRBJ2-7
TGTGCCAGCAGCTTCACCGGGACAGGGCTCTACGAGCAGTACTTC
CASSFTGTGLYEQYF
>.|.|TRBV11-3|TRBJ1-1
TGTGCCAGCAGCTTAGTAGAGTCCGAAGCTTTCTTT
CASSLVESEAFF
>.|.|TRBV10-1|TRBJ2-7
TGCGCCAGCAGTGGACCCGAGAGGCCCTACGAGCAGTACTTC
CASSGPERPYEQYF
>once|.|TRBV11-2|TRBJ2-5
TGTGCCAGCAGTCCACAGGAGACCCAGTACTTC
CASSPQETQYF
>.|TRBD1|TRBV24-1|TRBJ1-2
TGTGCCACCGGCGGGGACAGGGACTATGGCTACACCTTC
CATGGDRDYGYTF
>.|TRBD1|TRBV24-1|TRBJ1-2
TGTGCCACCAGTGACCCCGGACAGGGGAACTATGGCTACACCTTC
CATSDPGQGNYGYTF
>.|.|TRBV6-5|TRBJ2-7
TGTGCCAGCAGCTCACACGGGTGGGACGAGCAGTACTTC
CASSSHGWDEQYF
>.|TRBD2|TRBV5-6|TRBJ2-5
TGTGCCAGCCATGAAGCGGGAGGGCCAGGTGGGGAGACCCAGTACTTC
CASHEAGGPGGETQYF
>once|TRBD2|TRBV18|TRBJ2-5
TGTGCCAGCTCACCTACGCTAGCGGGAGAAGAGACCCAGTACTTC
CASSPTLAGEETQYF
>.|TRBD1|TRBV11-2|TRBJ2-2
TGTGCCAGCAGCTATGATGGCCCGGGACAGCTTCTCGGGGAGCTGTTTTTT
CASSYDGPGQLLGELFF
>.|TRBD1|TRBV7-6|TRBJ2-1
TGTGCCAGCAGCTCGACAGGGATGTACAATGAGCAGTTCTTC
CASSSTGMYNEQFF